This T cell receptor (beta chain) was retrieved from a study of regulatory T cells in long-lasting Graves disease. Whole-study results and caveats: Persistent patients shared thousands of public clonotypes among themselves. Newly diagnosed patients shared fewer, at more than 750. There was favoring of TRBV28, TRBJ1-2 and TRBJ2-5 in persistent disease.

The time point here: newly diagnosed GD, antithyroid drugs for less than 3 months. Construction of the TCR library relied on RNA isolated from PBMCs. Sequencing libraries for TCR beta were prepared with iRepertoire HTBI primers and Arm-PCR of CDR3 regions. MiXCR, applied by TCRdb to the multiplex PCR reads, yields one record per CDR3 protein. The sample includes hundreds of thousands of distinct CDR3 sequences, 16% of them seen just once. There are many counts of this clonotype. Its antigen remains unknown. Germline CDR1 is MNHNS and CDR2 is SASEGT. Deletions cut 8 bases from V and 5 bases from J, with 16 bases between. The CDR3 extends over 13 amino acids. These data also formed part of another study, on T cells in Graves' hyperthyroidism and ophthalmopathy. In that study: Appearing also in blood were most of the thyroid clonotypes expanded above 0.001.

This chain joins TRBV6-1 and TRBJ2-7; D might be TRBD2 (6 bases). The sequences come from peripheral blood mononuclear cells (PBMCs), collected at new diagnosis, from a patient treated with antithyroid drugs. The clonotype originates from a woman aged 25 to 45 with Graves disease. In DNA, the CDR3 is TGTGCCAGCGGTGTCAATAGCGGCCACGAGCAGTACTTC. Protein sequence: CASGVNSGHEQYF.